This T cell receptor beta chain is from a study of T cells expressing NK-cell markers. The overall study: Seven of the eight sequenced donors were classified as HCMV-seropositive, and one was classified as seronegative. Study observations and caveats: Four of the donors also had these clonotypes leading their CD3+CD56-NKG2C+ fraction.

As to this clonotype: Its antigen is currently unknown.

Using the 5' RACE reads, TCRdb records one entry per CDR3 protein without DNA. Listed are around 380,000 distinct CDR3 sequences; approximately 12% falls within the top ten. The CDR3 consists of 15 residues. This chain links TRBV21-1 with TRBJ2-1; TCRdb's D call, TRBD2, is unchecked because there is no DNA. TRBV21-1 is a pseudogene segment. This TCR was sampled from a woman between 45 and 60 years old in good health. Sample: blood T cells: a sorted CD56 or NKG2C T cell subset, CD4+ or CD8+ T cells, or bulk PBMC T cells (not recorded which). Here the CDR3 reads CASSKILHDYNEQFF.